These 14 T cell receptor beta chains originate from one sample sequenced in a study of cytomegalovirus exposure and HLA in healthy donors. The PCR ran on 60 Vbeta and 13 Jbeta primers. Sequencing used immunoSEQ multiplex PCR; TCRdb keeps in-frame clones, though not all of them. The sample lists fewer than 200,000 clones, around 81% occurring once. Material for sequencing was PBMCs. The origin of the receptors is a woman aged 30 to 39 in good health and CMV-seronegative.

The CDR3 DNA reads TGTGCCAGCAGCCCGGACACCAACCAAGAGACCCAGTACTTC. This codes for CASSPDTNQETQYF. The chain recombines TRBV7-8 with TRBJ2-5; tentatively, D is TRBD1 (5 bases). The germline gives CDR1 SGHVS, CDR2 FQNEAQ. V lost 5 bases and J 0 bases, leaving 10 bases between the germline ends. The CDR3 has 14 residues. Variable domain in full (rest from reference TRBV7-8 and TRBJ2-5): GAGVSQSPRYKVAKRGQDVALRCDPISGHVSLFWYQQALGQGPEFLTYFQNEAQLDKSGLPSDRFFAERPEGSVSTLKIQRTQQEDSAVYLCASSPDTNQETQYFGPGTRLLVL.

This sequence joins TRBV5-1 and TRBJ1-4; 10 bases agree with TRBD1. The CDR3 length is 14 residues. Germline V CDR1 and CDR2: SGHRS, YFSETQ. After removal of 4 bases from V and 8 bases from J, the junction contained 5 bases not matched to a gene. The CDR3 DNA is TGCGCCAGCAGCACCGGACAGGGGGGCGAAAAACTGTTTTTT. Its translation is CASSTGQGGEKLFF.

The chain carries TRBV7-9 and TRBJ2-5; 8 bases match TRBD1. Germline-derived CDR1 and CDR2 are SEHNR and FQNEAQ (reference sequence). V lost 5 bases and J lost 5; bases outside the gene matches: 10. The CDR3 is 15 residues long. The CDR3 spells CASSPPRQGRETQYF. CDR3 in DNA: TGTGCCAGCAGCCCGCCGCGACAGGGGCGCGAGACCCAGTACTTC.

The chain couples TRBV7-9 to TRBJ2-5; D is unresolved. Germline CDR1 SEHNR, CDR2 FQNEAQ (reference sequence). Trimming cost V 5 bases and J 3 bases, with 13 bases left between them. CDR3 length: 14 amino acids. As DNA, the CDR3 is TGTGCCAGCAGCCCATACCTTTTAGAAGAGACCCAGTACTTC. It codes for CASSPYLLEETQYF.

This clone turned up a few times. The chain links TRBV7-8 to TRBJ2-3; D perhaps matches TRBD1 (5 bases). The CDR3 totals 14 residues. The germline CDR1 and CDR2 sequences are SGHVS and FQNEAQ. Deletions cut 5 bases from V and 4 bases from J, with 13 bases between. The CDR3 DNA is TGTGCCAGCAGCCGACAGTCGTTTGCAGATACGCAGTATTTT. Protein: CASSRQSFADTQYF.

V gene TRBV2 combines with J gene TRBJ1-2; unclear D gene. V lost 7 bases and J lost 2, with 14 bases in between. Per germline, CDR1 SNHLY and CDR2 FYNNEI. The CDR3 totals 14 residues. DNA for the CDR3: TGTGCCAGCAACTCCGGGAACCCCAACTATGGCTACACCTTC. Translated, it gives CASNSGNPNYGYTF. The whole variable domain, remainder taken from reference TRBV2 and TRBJ1-2, is EPEVTQTPSHQVTQMGQEVILRCVPISNHLYFYWYRQILGQKVEFLVSFYNNEISEKSEIFDDQFSVERPDGSNFTLKIRSTKLEDSAMYFCASNSGNPNYGYTFGSGTRLTVV.

This clone was recorded only once. This chain connects TRBV9 to TRBJ2-3; no definite D call. The CDR3 runs 15 residues. Between the trimmed V and J ends, which lost 0 bases and 1 base, there was a span of 9 bases. Per germline, CDR1 SGDLS and CDR2 YYNGEE. CDR3 in amino acids: CASSVGSLGTDTQYF. The CDR3 coding sequence is TGTGCCAGCAGCGTAGGGAGTCTAGGCACAGATACGCAGTATTTT.

This clone was observed a handful of times. This chain connects TRBV28 to TRBJ2-7, with D tentatively TRBD2 (6 bases). This CDR3 comprises 18 residues. Germline lookup yields CDR1 MDHEN and CDR2 SYDVKM. Trimming took off 7 bases at V and 7 bases at J, with 32 bases between the two ends. The DNA of the CDR3 is TGTGCCAGCACCCTACGGTCACTCCATATTCGCGGGGTGGGGGAGCAGTACTTC. It specifies CASTLRSLHIRGVGEQYF.

This clone was recorded only once. The chain employs TRBV18 and TRBJ1-6; possibly TRBD1 for D (5 bases). This CDR3 spans 16 amino acids. Germline assignment: CDR1 KGHSH and CDR2 LQKENI. V lost 1 base, J lost 5 bases, and 12 bases lay in between. This CDR3 is CASSPRADTNNSPLHF. As DNA, the CDR3 is TGTGCCAGCTCACCACGGGCGGACACCAATAATTCACCCCTCCACTTT.

This clone is medium-sized in the sample. This chain connects TRBV6-5 to TRBJ2-1; the D is unclear. Trimming pared 7 bases from V and 7 bases from J, leaving 14 bases between. The CDR3 sequence is 13 residues long. Germline V gene data show CDR1 as MNHEY and CDR2 as SVGAGI. CDR3 in amino acids: CASTPVVENEQFF. The CDR3 nucleotides read TGTGCCAGCACCCCCGTGGTTGAGAATGAGCAGTTCTTC.

This clone was detected once. The V call is TRBV28, the J call TRBJ2-7; TRBD1 matches at 9 bases. CDR3 length: 16 amino acids. Unmatched junction bases numbered 9, after V lost 4 bases and J lost 2 bases. In germline, CDR1 is MDHEN, CDR2 SYDVKM. The CDR3 reads CASSSGPGTGTYEQYF. The CDR3 coding sequence is TGTGCCAGCAGTTCGGGTCCCGGGACAGGGACCTACGAGCAGTACTTC.

The chain joins TRBV14 to TRBJ2-7; the D gene is possibly TRBD1 (5 bases). Trimming took 4 bases from V and 4 from J, leaving 17 bases between them. This CDR3 contains 15 residues. Germline V gene data show CDR1 as SGHDN and CDR2 as FVKESK. CDR3 bases: TGTGCCAGCAGCCTCCTTATAGGGGCCGGTTACGAGCAGTACTTC. This codes for CASSLLIGAGYEQYF.

The gene calls are TRBV28 and TRBJ2-3; the match to TRBD1 covers 7 bases. The J segment lost 6 bases and the V segment lost 4 bases, leaving 1 base of the junction unmatched. Germline loops: CDR1 MDHEN, CDR2 SYDVKM. The CDR3 is made up of 12 amino acids. The CDR3 bases are TGTGCCAGCAGTTCGGGACAGGATACGCAGTATTTT. Its protein product is CASSSGQDTQYF.

The chain is built from TRBV27 and TRBJ2-3; possibly TRBD1 for D (7 bases). Germline CDR1 is MNHEY and CDR2 is SMNVEV (reference sequence). The V gene lost 5 bases and the J gene lost 4 bases, with 19 bases spanning the gap. This CDR3 has 16 residues. The CDR3 DNA sequence: TGTGCCAGCAGTCGCAACCACCAGGGGGGCGCAGATACGCAGTATTTT. This codes for CASSRNHQGGADTQYF.